Shown below are 25 T cell receptor beta chains from a single sample sequenced in a study of shared clonotypes between healthy human individuals. Using immunoSEQ multiplex PCR, the repertoire was profiled, and TCRdb retains in-frame clones only, with some absent. The repertoire holds about 2 million clones, roughly 96% seen once, with 0.13% in the top ten. Sample: naive CD4+ T cells sorted from blood. Indicated subset: CD45RA+ positively selected. The receptors shown here come from a man in his late teens or twenties in good health.

The chain uses TRBV6-1 and TRBJ2-7; D call uncertain. The CDR3 sequence is 13 residues long. V lost 2 bases to trimming and J lost 2 bases, with 7 bases between them. Germline-derived CDR1 and CDR2 are MNHNS and SASEGT. CDR3 in amino acids: CASSESSTYEQYF. The CDR3 nucleotides read TGTGCCAGCAGTGAAAGCAGTACCTACGAGCAGTACTTC.

The chain employs TRBV18 and TRBJ2-7; the match to TRBD2 covers 7 bases. This CDR3 contains 15 residues. V trimming: 0 bases; J trimming: 3 bases; junction bases outside the gene matches: 5. From germline, CDR1 is KGHSH and CDR2 LQKENI. CDR3 in amino acids: CASSPPGGERYEQYF. The CDR3 DNA sequence: TGTGCCAGCTCACCACCGGGGGGGGAACGCTACGAGCAGTACTTC.

The V call is TRBV6-6, the J call TRBJ2-7, with TRBD1 matching over 7 bases. The CDR3 runs 15 residues. J was trimmed by 2 bases and V by 6 bases; bases with no gene match: 10. CDR1 and CDR2 (germline): MNHNY, SVGAGI (reference sequence). CDR3 residues: CASSKTGSYPYEQYF. The CDR3, as DNA: TGTGCCAGCAGCAAGACAGGGTCTTATCCCTACGAGCAGTACTTC.

The J gene is TRBJ1-1, the V gene TRBV5-4, with 7 bases aligning to TRBD1. Germline trimming cut 4 bases from V and 8 bases from J; bases unmatched to any gene: 11. Germline V lookup: CDR1 SGHNT, CDR2 YYREEE (reference sequence). This CDR3 contains 14 residues. The DNA for the CDR3 is TGTGCCAGCAGCGTAGAAGCGGGGGACAGAGAAGCTTTCTTT. Encoded protein: CASSVEAGDREAFF.

V and J are TRBV14 and TRBJ2-5; tentatively, D is TRBD2 (5 bases). CDR3 size: 14 residues. Per germline, CDR1 SGHDN and CDR2 FVKESK. Between the trimmed V and J ends, which lost 0 bases and 3 bases, there was a span of 8 bases. The CDR3 protein is CASSQDPGKETQYF. The DNA for the CDR3 is TGTGCCAGCAGCCAAGATCCGGGGAAAGAGACCCAGTACTTC.

The rearrangement joins TRBV30 to TRBJ2-2, with D perhaps assigned TRBD1 or TRBD2 (6 bases each). The CDR3 is 19 residues long. V was cut by 7 bases and J by 6 bases, with 33 bases left in between. Looked up from germline, CDR1 is GTSNPN and CDR2 is SVGIG (reference sequence). The CDR3 is CAFHRTQQVGGGSAGELFF. CDR3 nucleotides: TGTGCCTTCCATCGAACACAACAAGTAGGGGGAGGTAGCGCCGGGGAGCTGTTTTTT.

The chain carries TRBV5-6 and TRBJ1-2; 8 positions match TRBD1. The CDR3 is made up of 14 amino acids. Germline V gene lookup returns CDR1 SGHDT and CDR2 YYEEEE. V dropped 4 bases and J dropped 6; count of bases not matched to a gene: 8. The DNA of the CDR3 is TGTGCCAGCAGCGTCGGACAGGGCAGCCATGGCTACACCTTC. Amino acid sequence: CASSVGQGSHGYTF.

The V and J genes are TRBV7-6 and TRBJ2-7; 7 bases are shared with TRBD1. Germline values: CDR1 SGHVS, CDR2 FNYEAQ. The ends lost 2 bases at V and 4 bases at J; junction bases unmatched: 2. CDR3 size: 13 residues. The CDR3 loop reads CASSLQGEYEQYF. In DNA, the CDR3 is TGTGCCAGCAGCTTACAGGGGGAATACGAGCAGTACTTC.

The genes are TRBV11-2 and TRBJ1-1; TRBD1 matches 9 bases. The CDR3 has 16 amino acids. Germline loops: CDR1 SGHAT, CDR2 FQNNGV. The trim removed 5 bases at V and 5 bases at J, leaving 12 bases unmatched. CDR3 nucleotide sequence: TGTGCCAGCAGCCTACCGGGACAGGGCATAGGAACTGAAGCTTTCTTT. It codes for CASSLPGQGIGTEAFF.

The rearrangement links TRBV30 to TRBJ2-2; a weak D match, TRBD2 (5 bases). V lost 3 bases and J 4 bases, leaving 15 bases between the germline ends. The V gene's germline CDR1 is GTSNPN and CDR2 SVGIG (reference sequence). The CDR3 spans 15 residues. Here the CDR3 reads CAWRPTGKVTGELFF. The CDR3 region has the DNA TGTGCCTGGAGACCCACGGGGAAGGTCACCGGGGAGCTGTTTTTT.

This sequence joins TRBV2 and TRBJ2-1; possible D gene TRBD2, 6 bases. The germline CDR1 and CDR2 sequences are SNHLY and FYNNEI. V was shortened by 3 bases and J by 1 base, with 16 bases between the two germline ends. The CDR3 contains 17 residues. The CDR3 DNA reads TGTGCCAGCAGTGAGAACCCCCTAGCGAGTTCCTACAATGAGCAGTTCTTC. Protein product: CASSENPLASSYNEQFF.

V gene TRBV6-6 combines with J gene TRBJ2-2, with TRBD1 matching 7 bases. This CDR3 has 16 amino acids. V lost 6 bases and J lost 2; bases outside the gene matches: 9. Germline CDR1 MNHNY, CDR2 SVGAGI (reference sequence). CDR3 in amino acids: CASSNHRDRNTGELFF. The CDR3 DNA reads as TGTGCCAGCAGCAACCACCGGGACAGAAACACCGGGGAGCTGTTTTTT.

V gene TRBV4-3 combines with J gene TRBJ2-7; 7 bases line up with TRBD1. CDR1 LGHNA and CDR2 YSLEER come from the germline V gene. Unmatched junction bases numbered 9, after V lost 3 bases and J lost 4 bases. The length of the CDR3 is 15 residues. This chain's CDR3 is CASSQVKGARYEQYF. For the CDR3, the DNA is TGCGCCAGCAGCCAGGTCAAGGGGGCTAGGTACGAGCAGTACTTC.

The V call is TRBV11-2, the J call TRBJ2-3; no clear D. Germline lookup yields CDR1 SGHAT and CDR2 FQNNGV. V was pared by 0 bases and J by 0 bases, with 1 base between. The CDR3 extends over 13 amino acids. The CDR3 nucleotides are TGTGCCAGCAGCTTAGAAAGCACAGATACGCAGTATTTT. Protein: CASSLESTDTQYF.

This chain connects TRBV29-1 to TRBJ2-3; a possible D gene is TRBD1 (6 bases). This CDR3 is 11 amino acids long. Germline assignment: CDR1 SQVTM and CDR2 ANQGSEA. Deletions cut 7 bases from V and 6 bases from J, with 11 bases between. The CDR3 spells CSDKRGDTQYF. DNA of the CDR3: TGCAGCGACAAAAGGGGGGATACGCAGTATTTT.

The rearrangement joins TRBV2 to TRBJ2-3; TRBD1 agrees at 9 bases. Germline trimming cut 7 bases from V and 3 bases from J; bases unmatched to any gene: 8. The CDR3 is 15 amino acids. Germline-derived CDR1 and CDR2 are SNHLY and FYNNEI. DNA of the CDR3: TGTGCCAGCAATACCGGGACAGGGTTTACAGATACGCAGTATTTT. It is translated as CASNTGTGFTDTQYF. Full variable domain (missing parts from reference TRBV2 and TRBJ2-3): EPEVTQTPSHQVTQMGQEVILRCVPISNHLYFYWYRQILGQKVEFLVSFYNNEISEKSEIFDDQFSVERPDGSNFTLKIRSTKLEDSAMYFCASNTGTGFTDTQYFGPGTRLTVL.

This clone came up many times. The V call is TRBV2, the J call TRBJ1-2, with D uncertain. Germline assignment: CDR1 SNHLY and CDR2 FYNNEI. V dropped 6 bases and J dropped 8 bases, with 13 bases sitting between them. The CDR3 is 12 residues long. CDR3 DNA sequence: TGTGCCAGCAGCCTCCCGGGGAAGGGCTACACCTTC. Encoded protein: CASSLPGKGYTF.

The chain employs TRBV19 and TRBJ2-2; D may match TRBD1 or TRBD2 (6 bases each). V was pared by 6 bases and J by 6 bases, with 17 bases between. The CDR3 extends over 15 amino acids. Germline CDR1 and CDR2: LNHDA and SQIVND (reference sequence). Here the CDR3 reads CASRVSGASAGELFF. The CDR3 nucleotides are TGTGCCAGTAGGGTCTCGGGGGCGTCGGCCGGGGAGCTGTTTTTT.

This sequence joins TRBV5-1 and TRBJ2-3, with 9 bases lining up with TRBD2. V lost 3 bases to trimming and J lost 2 bases; unmatched junction nucleotides: 4. CDR3 size: 15 residues. In germline, CDR1 is SGHRS, CDR2 YFSETQ. CDR3 in amino acids: CASSSVAGVTDTQYF. For the CDR3, the DNA is TGCGCCAGCAGCTCCGTAGCGGGGGTCACAGATACGCAGTATTTT. Together with reference TRBV5-1 and TRBJ2-3, the CDR3 gives the full variable domain: KAGVTQTPRYLIKTRGQQVTLSCSPISGHRSVSWYQQTPGQGLQFLFEYFSETQRNKGNFPGRFSGRQFSNSRSEMNVSTLELGDSALYLCASSSVAGVTDTQYFGPGTRLTVL.

The V and J genes are TRBV5-5 and TRBJ1-4; possible D gene TRBD1, 5 bases. The V and J ends lost 2 bases and 8 bases respectively, with 19 bases between them. Germline CDR1 is SGHKS and CDR2 is YYEKEE (reference sequence). The CDR3 loop spans 16 amino acids. This chain's CDR3 is CASSFFGGAVGEKLFF. The DNA of the CDR3 is TGTGCCAGCAGCTTTTTTGGAGGGGCAGTTGGGGAAAAACTGTTTTTT.

The chain employs TRBV10-3 and TRBJ2-7; TRBD1 aligns across 9 bases. V lost 5 bases, J lost 2 bases, and 7 bases stayed unmatched. The V gene's germline CDR1 is ENHRY and CDR2 SYGVKD. The CDR3 covers 15 residues. The CDR3 sequence is CAISPPRTGAYEQYF. The DNA of the CDR3 is TGTGCCATCAGTCCCCCCCGGACAGGGGCCTACGAGCAGTACTTC.

This clone appeared a single time. The chain employs TRBV9 and TRBJ2-3; TRBD1 aligns across 8 bases. CDR1 and CDR2 from the germline V gene are SGDLS and YYNGEE. The length of the CDR3 is 17 residues. Unmatched junction bases numbered 11, after V lost 3 bases and J lost 2 bases. The DNA of the CDR3 is TGTGCCAGCAGCGCCGGACAGGGCCCTCCCTCCACAGATACGCAGTATTTT. Amino acids: CASSAGQGPPSTDTQYF.

The rearrangement joins TRBV10-1 to TRBJ2-7; D gene uncertain. Between the trimmed V and J ends, which lost 2 bases and 2 bases, there was a span of 13 bases. Germline V gene lookup returns CDR1 WNHNN and CDR2 SYGVQD (reference sequence). The CDR3 has 15 residues. CDR3 sequence: CASSEKGPGPYEQYF. As DNA, the CDR3 is TGCGCCAGCAGTGAGAAGGGCCCGGGTCCCTACGAGCAGTACTTC.

The rearrangement joins TRBV20-1 to TRBJ2-7, with D hard to call. Germline V gives CDR1 DFQATT, CDR2 SNEGSKA (reference sequence). Trimming took off 4 bases at V and 7 bases at J, with 11 bases between the two ends. CDR3 length: 11 residues. The CDR3 here is CSATPGEEQYF. CDR3 DNA: TGCAGTGCTACTCCGGGTGAAGAGCAGTACTTC.

The gene calls are TRBV11-3 and TRBJ2-3; D not certain. The ends were cut back, 1 base at V and 2 bases at J, with 7 bases in the middle. Germline assignment: CDR1 SGHNT and CDR2 YENEEA. The CDR3 extends over 14 amino acids. The CDR3 DNA reads TGTGCCAGCAGCTTAGGCCGGGTCACAGATACGCAGTATTTT. Amino acid sequence: CASSLGRVTDTQYF.